One and the same sample provided the 29 T cell receptor beta chains below, sequenced in a study of blood T cell repertoires in COVID-19. The data were produced by immunoSEQ multiplex PCR, yet TCRdb's version contains in-frame clones alone and is incomplete. Among under 350,000 clones listed, 80% to 90% were seen once. The material sequenced was PBMCs or T cells enriched from blood (not recorded which). The source of these receptors is a man younger than 45 who had recovered from COVID-19.

The chain is built from TRBV24-1 and TRBJ2-2; D is perhaps TRBD1 (6 bases). Germline V gene lookup returns CDR1 KGHDR and CDR2 SFDVKD. This CDR3 is built from 13 residues. Trimming removed 7 bases from V and 9 bases from J, with 14 bases in between. The DNA of the CDR3 is TGTGCCACCAGCGATACAGGGAACCGGGAGCTGTTTTTT. Translating it yields CATSDTGNRELFF.

This clone was seen a handful of times. This sequence joins TRBV2 and TRBJ2-7; 10 positions match TRBD1. Germline lookup yields CDR1 SNHLY and CDR2 FYNNEI. J was trimmed by 4 bases and V by 6 bases; bases with no gene match: 6. This CDR3 contains 14 residues. CDR3 DNA sequence: TGTGCCAGCAGGGGGACAGGGGATCGGTACGAGCAGTACTTC. It codes for CASRGTGDRYEQYF.

This clone showed up just once. The chain combines TRBV29-1 with TRBJ2-7; a possible D gene is TRBD2 (5 bases). This CDR3 contains 12 residues. Germline CDR1 is SQVTM and CDR2 is ANQGSEA. V gave up 7 bases and J gave up 1 base, with 11 bases separating them. The CDR3 sequence is CSGETASYEQYF. The CDR3 coding sequence is TGCAGCGGGGAGACGGCTTCCTACGAGCAGTACTTC.

This clone was seen only once. The rearrangement uses TRBV7-6 and TRBJ1-5; D might be TRBD1 (6 bases). The CDR3 contains 19 residues. Germline V gives CDR1 SGHVS, CDR2 FNYEAQ. The V and J ends lost 1 base and 1 base respectively, with 20 bases between them. The CDR3 sequence: CASSLGFGLDRYSNQPQHF. CDR3 in DNA: TGTGCCAGCAGCTTAGGATTTGGGTTGGACAGATACAGCAATCAGCCCCAGCATTTT.

The chain joins TRBV4-2 to TRBJ2-1; 8 positions match TRBD1. There are 15 residues in the CDR3. In germline, CDR1 is LGHNA, CDR2 YNFKEQ. J lost 5 bases, V lost 5 bases, and 8 bases had no gene match. CDR3 residues: CASSFRQGPDNEQFF. The CDR3 region has the DNA TGTGCCAGCAGCTTTCGACAGGGGCCAGACAATGAGCAGTTCTTC.

This chain's CDR3 is CASSLNDGSYEQYF. The CDR3 nucleotides are TGTGCCAGCAGTTTGAATGACGGGTCCTACGAGCAGTACTTC. The rearrangement uses TRBV27 and TRBJ2-7; D gene ambiguous. Looked up from germline, CDR1 is MNHEY and CDR2 is SMNVEV (reference sequence). The CDR3 loop spans 14 amino acids. The V end lost 3 bases, the J end lost 1 base, and 10 bases lay between the germline ends.

This chain uses TRBV6-5 with TRBJ2-4; perhaps TRBD1 as D (5 bases). Per germline, CDR1 MNHEY and CDR2 SVGAGI. V was clipped by 6 bases and J by 6 bases, with 18 bases between them. This CDR3 is built from 15 residues. The CDR3 bases are TGTGCCAGCAGGCTATATCAGGGATCCTTAAACATTCAGTACTTC. Amino acids: CASRLYQGSLNIQYF.

The V call is TRBV9, the J call TRBJ2-1; 7 bases agree with TRBD1. Per the germline V gene, CDR1 is SGDLS and CDR2 is YYNGEE. With V trimmed by 3 bases and J by 7 bases, 16 bases remained unmatched. CDR3 length: 17 amino acids. CDR3 nucleotides: TGTGCCAGCAGCGGAATAATGGACAGGTACTTTGTAAATGAGCAGTTCTTC. This translates into CASSGIMDRYFVNEQFF.

V is TRBV29-1 and J is TRBJ1-4; D is perhaps TRBD1 (5 bases). Deletions cut 6 bases from V and 3 bases from J, with 14 bases between. The CDR3 has 14 amino acids. Per germline, CDR1 SQVTM and CDR2 ANQGSEA. The CDR3 nucleotides are TGCAGCGTGCTTCCAGGGCTTGCTAATGAAAAACTGTTTTTT. This translates into CSVLPGLANEKLFF.

The J gene is TRBJ1-2, the V gene TRBV6-4; 9 bases map to TRBD1. Germline CDR1 MRHNA, CDR2 SNTAGT. This CDR3 is 14 amino acids long. V lost 3 bases, J lost 5 bases, and 4 bases stayed unmatched. The CDR3: CASSDWTGVYGYTF. The CDR3 region has the DNA TGTGCCAGCAGTGATTGGACAGGGGTTTATGGCTACACCTTC.

The chain joins TRBV27 to TRBJ2-7; 7 bases map to TRBD1. This CDR3 has 15 amino acids. In germline, CDR1 is MNHEY, CDR2 SMNVEV (reference sequence). V lost 0 bases, J lost 6 bases, and 8 bases stayed unmatched. The DNA of the CDR3 is TGTGCCAGCAGTTTATCCCCGACAGGGTATAGCGAGCAGTACTTC. Translated: CASSLSPTGYSEQYF.

The rearrangement joins TRBV20-1 to TRBJ1-5; D is ambiguous. The length of the CDR3 is 11 residues. Per the germline V gene, CDR1 is DFQATT and CDR2 is SNEGSKA (reference sequence). The germline V and J ends were trimmed by 5 bases and 16 bases, with 18 bases remaining between them. The CDR3 bases are TGCAGTGCTTCGCCCGGGATTATAGAACATTTT. Its translation: CSASPGIIEHF.

The CDR3, as DNA: TGTGCCAGCAGCTCTCCGCGGTCGGGGGACTATGGCTACACCTTC. Its translation: CASSSPRSGDYGYTF. The genes are TRBV7-9 and TRBJ1-2, with a possible D match to TRBD1 (5 bases). This CDR3 is built from 15 residues. Trimming took 4 bases from V and 3 from J, leaving 15 bases between them. Germline V lookup: CDR1 SEHNR, CDR2 FQNEAQ (reference sequence).

This clone was seen only a few times. The rearrangement links TRBV7-2 to TRBJ1-4; 7 nucleotides align to TRBD1. The trim removed 2 bases at V and 8 bases at J, leaving 8 bases unmatched. Germline V gives CDR1 SGHTA, CDR2 FQGNSA. The CDR3 totals 15 residues. The CDR3 protein is CASSLSGRGYEKLFF. The CDR3 DNA reads as TGTGCCAGCAGCTTATCGGGCAGGGGGTACGAAAAACTGTTTTTT.

J is TRBJ1-2 and V is TRBV5-1; weak D call: TRBD1 (5 bases). Deletions cut 6 bases from V and 2 bases from J, with 14 bases between. The CDR3 has 14 residues. Germline loops: CDR1 SGHRS, CDR2 YFSETQ. The CDR3 DNA reads as TGCGCCAGCACCCCCGGCGGGGGGAACTATGGCTACACCTTC. It codes for CASTPGGGNYGYTF. Using reference TRBV5-1 and TRBJ1-2 for the parts outside the CDR3, the full variable domain is KAGVTQTPRYLIKTRGQQVTLSCSPISGHRSVSWYQQTPGQGLQFLFEYFSETQRNKGNFPGRFSGRQFSNSRSEMNVSTLELGDSALYLCASTPGGGNYGYTFGSGTRLTVV.

This clone has only a few counts. The V and J genes are TRBV21-1 and TRBJ1-1. TRBV21-1 corresponds to a pseudogene. The CDR3 runs to 15 residues. CDR3 nucleotides: TGTGCCAGCAGCAAAGCCGGGGGACCTAACACTGAAGCTTTCTTT. This translates into CASSKAGGPNTEAFF.

The rearrangement links TRBV5-1 to TRBJ2-7, with 8 bases aligning to TRBD1. The CDR3 runs 16 residues. The germline V gene has CDR1 SGHRS and CDR2 YFSETQ. Trimming removed 4 bases from V and 3 bases from J; junction bases left unmatched: 12. CDR3 nucleotide sequence: TGCGCCAGCAGCCCAGCCGGCACAGGGGGTGACTACGAGCAGTACTTC. This sequence encodes CASSPAGTGGDYEQYF.

The J gene is TRBJ1-2, the V gene TRBV6-5; D perhaps matches TRBD1 (5 bases). The CDR3 has 14 amino acids. V was clipped by 11 bases and J by 3 bases, with 19 bases between them. Germline CDR1 reads MNHEY; CDR2 reads SVGAGI. In nucleotides, the CDR3 is TGTGCCTCTCTACGGGGGACGAGAGACTATGGCTACACCTTC. The encoded protein is CASLRGTRDYGYTF.

This chain connects TRBV7-9 to TRBJ1-6, with TRBD1 matching over 7 bases. This CDR3 is built from 15 residues. Germline V gives CDR1 SEHNR, CDR2 FQNEAQ (reference sequence). Germline trimming cut 4 bases from V and 7 bases from J; bases unmatched to any gene: 7. The CDR3 region is CASSSPGTENSPLHF. The CDR3 coding sequence is TGTGCCAGCAGCTCCCCCGGGACAGAGAATTCACCCCTCCACTTT.

The CDR3 spells CASSEGQSNTEAFF. The CDR3, as DNA: TGTGCCAGCAGCGAGGGACAGTCGAACACTGAAGCTTTCTTT. This chain joins TRBV5-8 and TRBJ1-1; 7 nucleotides align to TRBD1. Trimming took 4 bases from V and 1 from J; bases not matched to a gene: 4. The CDR3 has 14 residues. Per germline, CDR1 SGHTS and CDR2 YDEGEE.

The chain combines TRBV11-3 with TRBJ2-3; 12 bases match TRBD2. After removal of 2 bases from V and 3 bases from J, the junction contained 3 bases not matched to a gene. The CDR3 extends over 16 amino acids. Germline V gene data show CDR1 as SGHNT and CDR2 as YENEEA. The CDR3 reads CASSLPGLAGTDTQYF. The CDR3 DNA is TGTGCCAGCAGCTTACCAGGACTAGCGGGGACAGATACGCAGTATTTT.

The J gene is TRBJ1-1, the V gene TRBV4-1, with 10 bases that match TRBD1. The V gene end was trimmed by 4 bases and the J gene end by 5 bases; junction bases not matched to a gene: 4. The CDR3 totals 14 residues. Germline CDR1 MGHRA, CDR2 YSYEKL. The CDR3 here is CASSRGTGVTEAFF. The DNA of the CDR3 is TGCGCCAGCAGCCGCGGGACAGGGGTGACTGAAGCTTTCTTT.

The chain uses TRBV18 and TRBJ2-7; D is possibly TRBD1 (6 bases). V lost 5 bases and J lost 3, with 11 bases in between. CDR3 length equals 13 residues. Germline V gene data show CDR1 as KGHSH and CDR2 as LQKENI. The CDR3 loop is CASSWDTRYEQYF. The CDR3 DNA is TGTGCCAGCTCATGGGACACCCGCTACGAGCAGTACTTC. The variable domain in full, with the rest retrieved from reference TRBV18 and TRBJ2-7, is NAGVMQNPRHLVRRRGQEARLRCSPMKGHSHVYWYRQLPEEGLKFMVYLQKENIIDESGMPKERFSAEFPKEGPSILRIQQVVRGDSAAYFCASSWDTRYEQYFGPGTRLTVT.

The rearrangement links TRBV27 to TRBJ1-5, with a possible D match to TRBD1 (6 bases). CDR1 and CDR2 (germline): MNHEY, SMNVEV (reference sequence). The CDR3 covers 14 residues. Trimming left V 6 bases short and J 3 bases short, with 12 bases between. The CDR3 sequence is CASSGQGSNQPQHF. The CDR3 nucleotides read TGTGCCAGCAGCGGTCAGGGGTCCAATCAGCCCCAGCATTTT.

The chain joins TRBV19 to TRBJ1-4, with TRBD1 matching 9 bases. This CDR3 spans 13 amino acids. The V gene end was trimmed by 6 bases and the J gene end by 8 bases; junction bases not matched to a gene: 4. Per germline, CDR1 LNHDA and CDR2 SQIVND (reference sequence). CDR3: CASRQGAGEKLFF. The CDR3 nucleotides read TGTGCCAGTAGACAGGGGGCGGGCGAAAAACTGTTTTTT.

The gene calls are TRBV27 and TRBJ2-1; the D gene is possibly TRBD2 (7 bases). Germline V gene sequence: CDR1 MNHEY, CDR2 SMNVEV (reference sequence). The CDR3 runs to 15 residues. Trimming removed 8 bases at V and 0 bases at J, with 14 bases between. CDR3 amino acids: CASGRGATSYNEQFF. The CDR3 DNA follows: TGTGCCAGCGGCCGGGGGGCAACCTCCTACAATGAGCAGTTCTTC.

The chain joins TRBV11-2 to TRBJ1-1; 7 positions agree with TRBD1. Looked up from germline, CDR1 is SGHAT and CDR2 is FQNNGV. The CDR3 sequence is 14 residues long. V lost 3 bases to trimming and J lost 3 bases; unmatched junction nucleotides: 4. The CDR3 DNA sequence: TGTGCCAGCAGCTTGACAGGGCTCCACACTGAAGCTTTCTTT. It codes for CASSLTGLHTEAFF.

This clone has a single count. V gene TRBV18 combines with J gene TRBJ1-5, with D possibly being TRBD1 (5 bases). The CDR3 loop spans 15 amino acids. Germline lookup yields CDR1 KGHSH and CDR2 LQKENI. V gave up 3 bases and J gave up 8 bases, with 17 bases separating them. The CDR3 DNA sequence: TGTGCCAGCTCACCCACCGGGGGTTGGGGAGAGCCCCAGCATTTT. It translates to CASSPTGGWGEPQHF. Filled out from reference TRBV18 and TRBJ1-5, the complete variable domain reads NAGVMQNPRHLVRRRGQEARLRCSPMKGHSHVYWYRQLPEEGLKFMVYLQKENIIDESGMPKERFSAEFPKEGPSILRIQQVVRGDSAAYFCASSPTGGWGEPQHFGDGTRLSIL.

The rearrangement uses TRBV4-1 and TRBJ2-1; D ambiguous. The CDR3 is 12 residues long. Per the germline V gene, CDR1 is MGHRA and CDR2 is YSYEKL. V was cut by 4 bases and J by 10 bases, with 11 bases left in between. For the CDR3, the DNA is TGCGCCAGCAGCCCCCCGGTCGGGGAGCAGTTCTTC. Translation gives CASSPPVGEQFF.